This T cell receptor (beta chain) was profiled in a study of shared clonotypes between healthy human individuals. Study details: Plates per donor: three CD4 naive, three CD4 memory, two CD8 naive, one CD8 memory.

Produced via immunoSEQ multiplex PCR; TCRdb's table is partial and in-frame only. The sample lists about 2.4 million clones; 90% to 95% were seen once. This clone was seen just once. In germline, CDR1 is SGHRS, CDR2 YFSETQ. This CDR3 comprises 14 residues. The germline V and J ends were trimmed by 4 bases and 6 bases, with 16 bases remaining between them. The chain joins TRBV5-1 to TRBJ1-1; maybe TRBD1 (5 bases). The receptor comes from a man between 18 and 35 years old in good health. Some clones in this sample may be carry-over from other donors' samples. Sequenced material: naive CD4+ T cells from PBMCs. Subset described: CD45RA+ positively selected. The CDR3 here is CASSNKTVGAEAFF. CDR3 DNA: TGCGCCAGCAGCAACAAGACAGTAGGAGCTGAAGCTTTCTTT.